These T cell receptor beta chains were read from a single sample in a study of pediatric ulcerative colitis. Profiled with immunoSEQ multiplex PCR; TCRdb holds only in-frame clones, not every one. This sample carries tens of thousands of clones, 73% of them seen once, and the ten largest clones take 0.65% to 0.75%. Source material: gut tissue. The receptors derive from a boy aged 10-17 years with moderate ulcerative colitis. CDR3s include the opening cysteine and the closing phenylalanine or tryptophan. The D gene is left open where the match is weak. Only some rows state a clone size, as once, few, many or a class for expanded clones.

clone size | J gene | D gene | V gene | CDR3 DNA | CDR3 protein
medium-sized | TRBJ1-2 | NA | TRBV19 | TGTGCCAGTAAACTTGGGTATGGCTACACCTTC | CASKLGYGYTF
NA | TRBJ2-5 | TRBD1 | TRBV29-1 | TGCAGCGTTGAAGACAGGGGGCGCGGGGAGACCCAGTACTTC | CSVEDRGRGETQYF
NA | TRBJ2-1 | TRBD2 | TRBV6-1 | TGTGCCAGCAGTGAAAGGTTAGCGGGGTACAATGAGCAGTTCTTC | CASSERLAGYNEQFF
few | TRBJ1-4 | NA | TRBV27 | TGTGCCAGCAGTCGCAGGGAGGATGAAAAACTGTTTTTT | CASSRREDEKLFF
NA | TRBJ2-7 | NA | TRBV7-8 | TGTGCCAGCAGCACTCTGGGCGGAAGCTACGAGCAGTACTTC | CASSTLGGSYEQYF
few | TRBJ1-5 | NA | TRBV4-1 | TGCGCCAGCAGCCAAGACGGAAATAGCAATCAGCCCCAGCATTTT | CASSQDGNSNQPQHF
NA | TRBJ1-2 | NA | TRBV10-3 | TGTGCCATCCCGGGGGGTCAGCTCAATGGCTACACCTTC | CAIPGGQLNGYTF
NA | TRBJ2-1 | TRBD2 | TRBV6-1 | TGTGCCAGCAGTGGGTTGGCGGGAGGGCCTCGTGAGCAGTTCTTC | CASSGLAGGPREQFF
NA | TRBJ1-1 | TRBD1 | TRBV5-1 | TGCGCCAGCAGCCGGGGGGCAGGGGGCGCGGCGAACACTGAAGCTTTCTTT | CASSRGAGGAANTEAFF
NA | TRBJ2-5 | NA | TRBV29-1 | TGCAGCGTTGTGAGGGGGGGAACCCAAGAGACCCAGTACTTC | CSVVRGGTQETQYF
NA | TRBJ2-1 | TRBD2 | TRBV10-3 | TGTGCCACCAGGACTAGCGAAGGGGCCAATGAGCAGTTCTTC | CATRTSEGANEQFF
NA | TRBJ2-1 | TRBD1 | TRBV11-2 | TGTGCCAGCAGCCGGATTACAGGGGGCATCTACAATGAGCAGTTCTTC | CASSRITGGIYNEQFF
NA | TRBJ2-7 | NA | TRBV6-1 | TGTGCCAGCAGCAGGATAGGGGGAACTTACGAGCAGTACTTC | CASSRIGGTYEQYF
NA | TRBJ1-4 | NA | TRBV2 | TGTGCCAGCACTCCGGGACACATCGGCGAAAAACTGTTTTTT | CASTPGHIGEKLFF
NA | TRBJ2-1 | TRBD2 | TRBV9 | TGTGCCAGCAGCGGGAGACTAGCGGGGGATCACAATGAGCAGTTCTTC | CASSGRLAGDHNEQFF
few | TRBJ1-2 | TRBD1 | TRBV30 | TGTGCCTGGAGTGTACAACAGGGGGGATATGGCTACACCTTC | CAWSVQQGGYGYTF
NA | TRBJ2-5 | NA | TRBV13 | TGTGCCAGCAGCTTAGACAGGGAAGAGACCCAGTACTTC | CASSLDREETQYF
NA | TRBJ2-7 | NA | TRBV12-1 | TGTGCCAGCAGCTTTGACCTGATATACGGGTTCCACGGCCTCTACGAGCAGTACTTC | CASSFDLIYGFHGLYEQYF
NA | TRBJ2-5 | NA | TRBV10-1 | TGCGCCAGCAGGGGACACCTCGCCGCTCTGAAATACCAAGAGACCCAGTACTTC | CASRGHLAALKYQETQYF
once | TRBJ2-5 | TRBD1 | TRBV4-1 | TGCGCCAGCAGCTTGGGGACAGCAGAGACCCAGTACTTC | CASSLGTAETQYF
NA | TRBJ1-1 | NA | TRBV5-1 | TGCGCCAGCAGTCCCTCCGTGACAGAGAACACTGAAGCTTTCTTT | CASSPSVTENTEAFF
NA | TRBJ1-2 | NA | TRBV7-3 | TGTGCCAGCAGCTTAGGGGGAACAGGCCTATATGGCTACACCTTC | CASSLGGTGLYGYTF
NA | TRBJ1-1 | NA | TRBV27 | TGTGCCAGCAGGATCCCGGGACCCCGGGCTGAAGCTTTCTTT | CASRIPGPRAEAFF
NA | TRBJ1-2 | TRBD1 | TRBV6-1 | TGTGCCAGCAGTGTCGGGACAGCTGGCTATGGCTACACCTTC | CASSVGTAGYGYTF
NA | TRBJ2-1 | NA | TRBV25-1 | TGTGCCAGCAGTCGCGGGGGCCGCTACAATGAGCAGTTCTTC | CASSRGGRYNEQFF
NA | TRBJ2-1 | NA | TRBV28 | TGTGCCAGCACCAACCGCCGGGACGGGCAGTTCTTC | CASTNRRDGQFF
few | TRBJ2-2 | NA | TRBV29-1 | TGCAGCGCTGAGCGCGGGGATCGTACCGGGGAGCTGTTTTTT | CSAERGDRTGELFF
NA | TRBJ1-6 | TRBD1 | TRBV5-1 | TGCGCCAGCAGCAAGGGACAGATTAATTCACCCCTCCACTTT | CASSKGQINSPLHF
NA | TRBJ2-1 | TRBD1 | TRBV6-1 | TGTGCCAGCAGTGAGTTCCACCGGGACAGACGGTACAATGAGCAGTTCTTC | CASSEFHRDRRYNEQFF
NA | TRBJ2-7 | NA | TRBV18 | TGTGCCAGCTCACCCGACAGGCCTAGCTCCTACGAGCAGTACTTC | CASSPDRPSSYEQYF
few | TRBJ2-2 | NA | TRBV7-2 | TGTGCCAGCAGCACCGGGACACCGAACACCGGGGAGCTGTTTTTT | CASSTGTPNTGELFF
NA | TRBJ2-1 | TRBD2 | TRBV6-6 | TGTGCCAGCAGGGACCCAGGACTAGCGGCCGACGGAGAGCAGTTCTTC | CASRDPGLAADGEQFF
NA | TRBJ1-2 | TRBD1 | TRBV11-3 | TGTGCCCACTATCAGGGGGCTGGCTACACCTTC | CAHYQGAGYTF
NA | TRBJ2-2 | NA | TRBV30 | TGTGCCTGGACTAGTCCGTGGGGGGGCCAGCCGAACACCGGGGAGCTGTTTTTT | CAWTSPWGGQPNTGELFF
NA | TRBJ2-4 | NA | TRBV11-2 | TGTGCCAGCAGCAGGGAGGAGGGTATAGCGTACTTC | CASSREEGIAYF
NA | TRBJ2-2 | TRBD2 | TRBV10-3 | TGTGCCATCAGGCCGGGAGTAGCGGGAGACTCGGGGGAGCTGTTTTTT | CAIRPGVAGDSGELFF
NA | TRBJ2-1 | TRBD2 | TRBV7-9 | TGTGCCAGCAGCCCCGGGGGGGCTAGCGGGAGGGTGGGTGGTGAGCAGTTCTTC | CASSPGGASGRVGGEQFF